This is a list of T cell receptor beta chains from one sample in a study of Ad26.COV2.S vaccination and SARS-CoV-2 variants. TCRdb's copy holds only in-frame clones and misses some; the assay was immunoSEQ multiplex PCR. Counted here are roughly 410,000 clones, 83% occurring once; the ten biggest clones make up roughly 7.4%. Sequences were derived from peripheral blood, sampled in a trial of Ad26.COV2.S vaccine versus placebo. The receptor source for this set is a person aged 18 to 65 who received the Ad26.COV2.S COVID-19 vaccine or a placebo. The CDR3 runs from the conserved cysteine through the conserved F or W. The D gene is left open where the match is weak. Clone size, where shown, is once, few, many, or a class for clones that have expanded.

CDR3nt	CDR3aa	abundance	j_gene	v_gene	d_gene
TGTGCCAGCTCACCAGTACAGGGGGCTGACTATGGCTACACCTTC	CASSPVQGADYGYTF	-	TRBJ1-2	TRBV18	TRBD1
TGTGCCAGCAGCTCGACGGCGGGAGAGGGAGAGACCCAGTACTTC	CASSSTAGEGETQYF	-	TRBJ2-5	TRBV5-6	TRBD2
TGTGCCAGCCTGGGGGACAGGGCCTACTCCTACGAGCAGTACTTC	CASLGDRAYSYEQYF	-	TRBJ2-7	TRBV2	TRBD1
TGTGCCAGCAGTTTAGAAGGCAGGGCGGCTTTCTTT	CASSLEGRAAFF	-	TRBJ1-1	TRBV12-3/TRBV12-4	-
TGCGCCAGCAGCCAACTGGACGGGGTTGGGGGTCACGAGCAGTACTTC	CASSQLDGVGGHEQYF	-	TRBJ2-7	TRBV4-1	-
TGCGCCAGCAGCTTCTTAGCGGGAGGGACTGCAGATACGCAGTATTTT	CASSFLAGGTADTQYF	-	TRBJ2-3	TRBV5-1	TRBD2
TGTGCCAGCTCACCTGCACAGGCCCGGGGAGGCACTGAAGCTTTCTTT	CASSPAQARGGTEAFF	-	TRBJ1-1	TRBV18	-
TGTGCCAGCAGCTTGGCGGGGGCGCAAACTGAAGCTTTCTTT	CASSLAGAQTEAFF	-	TRBJ1-1	TRBV5-4	-
TGTGCCAGCAGTTTTATCTGGGGAAACACCATATATTTT	CASSFIWGNTIYF	-	TRBJ1-3	TRBV12-3/TRBV12-4	-
TGTGCCAGCACGCAACTAGCGGGGGCTGATACGCAGTATTTT	CASTQLAGADTQYF	-	TRBJ2-3	TRBV14	TRBD2
TGTGCCAGCAGACAGGGGGCCAGGGACGAGCAGTACTTC	CASRQGARDEQYF	once	TRBJ2-7	TRBV12-3/TRBV12-4	TRBD1
TGTGCCAGCAGTTCCGGGATAGCGGGAGTGCAGTTCTTC	CASSSGIAGVQFF	-	TRBJ2-1	TRBV7-3	TRBD2
TGCGCCAGCAGCTTATCTGGACGGAAAGAGACCCAGTACTTC	CASSLSGRKETQYF	-	TRBJ2-5	TRBV5-1	-
TGTGCCAGTAATTTTGTGACAGGTTATAGCAATCAGCCCCAGCATTTT	CASNFVTGYSNQPQHF	many	TRBJ1-5	TRBV19	-
TGTGCCAGCAGTTTTTCCTCAGACAGGGGGCGGAACACCGGGGAGCTGTTTTTT	CASSFSSDRGRNTGELFF	few	TRBJ2-2	TRBV27	TRBD1
TGTGCCACCAGCAGAACTCTACTAAGCAATCAGCCCCAGCATTTT	CATSRTLLSNQPQHF	-	TRBJ1-5	TRBV15	-
TGTGCCAGCAGGAACAGGGGGCTGGACACTGAAGCTTTCTTT	CASRNRGLDTEAFF	-	TRBJ1-1	TRBV6-5	TRBD1
TGCGCCAGCAGCCAAGGCTTAGGCTACGAGCAGTACTTC	CASSQGLGYEQYF	-	TRBJ2-7	TRBV4-1	-
TGTGCCAGCGGTTTGCAGGGCCTATACGAGCAGTACTTC	CASGLQGLYEQYF	few	TRBJ2-7	TRBV2	-
TGCGCCAGCAGCTTCGACAGTAGCGGCTACACCTTC	CASSFDSSGYTF	-	TRBJ1-2	TRBV5-1	-
TGTGCCAGTAGCCCTTGGACAGGAACCCCGGCCGAGACCCAGTACTTC	CASSPWTGTPAETQYF	-	TRBJ2-5	TRBV19	TRBD1
TGTGCCAGCAGCTTCGACCGATCCAGGGGGGTAAGGGATTCACCCCTCCACTTT	CASSFDRSRGVRDSPLHF	-	TRBJ1-6	TRBV5-5	TRBD1
TGTGCCACCAGTTCTGAGCGGAGCTCCTACAATGAGCAGTTCTTC	CATSSERSSYNEQFF	-	TRBJ2-1	TRBV2	-
TGTGCCTGGAGCCCGGGTCCGAACTATGGCTACACCTTC	CAWSPGPNYGYTF	-	TRBJ1-2	TRBV30	-
TGCGCCAGCAGCCAAAAGGACAGCCTCAATGAGCAGTTCTTC	CASSQKDSLNEQFF	-	TRBJ2-1	TRBV4-1	-
TGTGCCAGCAGCCACATCGCGGGTGAGCAGTTCTTC	CASSHIAGEQFF	-	TRBJ2-1	TRBV11-1	-
TGTGCCAGCAGCCCAGGAAGGGGGGCCGGTAATGAAAAACTGTTTTTT	CASSPGRGAGNEKLFF	-	TRBJ1-4	TRBV5-4	-
TGTGCCAGCAGCTTAGGCATTTTTGGAAACACCATATATTTT	CASSLGIFGNTIYF	-	TRBJ1-3	TRBV7-3	-
TGTGCCAGACCAGGGGCAGGGGTTGATAGCAATCAGCCCCAGCATTTT	CARPGAGVDSNQPQHF	few	TRBJ1-5	TRBV2	-
TGTGCCAGCAGTTTAGTGGGTCAGCCCCAGCATTTT	CASSLVGQPQHF	-	TRBJ1-5	TRBV12-3/TRBV12-4	-
TGTGCCAGCAGCTTCCTAGACGGGAATCAGGGCTACACCTTC	CASSFLDGNQGYTF	few	TRBJ1-2	TRBV7-2	-
TGTGCCAGCAGAATGGACTGGATATATGGCTACACCTTC	CASRMDWIYGYTF	-	TRBJ1-2	TRBV5-5	-
TGTGCCAGCAGCCTAAGACGGATGACCTCCTACGAGCAGTACTTC	CASSLRRMTSYEQYF	few	TRBJ2-7	TRBV11-3	-
TGTGCCAGTAGTGTCACTAGGTATGAGCAGTTCTTC	CASSVTRYEQFF	-	TRBJ2-1	TRBV19	-
TGTGCCAGCAGCACCTCGGGGGACATAGGTGAAAAACTGTTTTTT	CASSTSGDIGEKLFF	-	TRBJ1-4	TRBV5-4	-
TGTGCCAGTAGTATAATAGGAGGTCGAGGGGGGCAGTACTTC	CASSIIGGRGGQYF	once	TRBJ2-7	TRBV19	-
TGTGCCAGCAGTTACTCCCCCTATGGTGTCTACGAGCAGTACTTC	CASSYSPYGVYEQYF	-	TRBJ2-7	TRBV6-5	-